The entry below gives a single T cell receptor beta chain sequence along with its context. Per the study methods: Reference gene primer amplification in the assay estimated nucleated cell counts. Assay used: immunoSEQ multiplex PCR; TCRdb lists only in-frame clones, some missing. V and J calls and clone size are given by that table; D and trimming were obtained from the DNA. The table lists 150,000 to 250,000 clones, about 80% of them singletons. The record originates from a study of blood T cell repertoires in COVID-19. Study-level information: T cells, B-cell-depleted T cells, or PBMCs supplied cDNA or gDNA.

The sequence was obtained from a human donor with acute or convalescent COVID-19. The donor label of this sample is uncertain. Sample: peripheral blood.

CDR3 DNA: TGTGCCAGCAGTTTCAAGAGCGGAAACTACGAGCAGTACTTC. Protein sequence: CASSFKSGNYEQYF. The J gene is TRBJ2-7, the V gene TRBV27; maybe TRBD2 (5 bases). Germline V lookup: CDR1 MNHEY, CDR2 SMNVEV (reference sequence). The CDR3 totals 14 residues. The V gene lost 3 bases and the J gene lost 3 bases, with 12 bases spanning the gap.